This T cell receptor beta chain is drawn from a study of blood T cells in healthy people across ages. The V end was cut by 8 bases, the J end by 3 bases, with 17 bases between. The germline V gene has CDR1 MDHEN and CDR2 SYDVKM. The length of the CDR3 is 14 residues. A sample-barcoded 5' primer and a J-beta primer mix were used in a second PCR of roughly 7 to 11 cycles. TCRdb used MiXCR to reprocess the 5' RACE reads, holding one entry per CDR3 protein. The sample has approximately 850,000 distinct CDR3 sequences; about 62% are singletons. Concerning this clonotype itself: Its target is unknown.

Broader study findings: Unsorted PBMC input precluded a conclusive naive versus antigen-experienced comparison. Per-million-T-cell TCR beta diversity fell roughly linearly with age.

Sample donors were healthy Caucasian individuals that came from Russia, aged about 6 to 95. No fewer than 7 million PBMCs went into each sample. The rearrangement joins TRBV28 to TRBJ2-7; D assignment may be TRBD1 or TRBD2 (5 bases each). The TCR sequence derives from a man in his thirties or forties in good health. The sequencing sample was made of blood. CDR3 region: CASEGRGSYYEQYF. The CDR3 region has the DNA TGTGCCAGCGAGGGTCGGGGCTCCTACTACGAGCAGTACTTC.